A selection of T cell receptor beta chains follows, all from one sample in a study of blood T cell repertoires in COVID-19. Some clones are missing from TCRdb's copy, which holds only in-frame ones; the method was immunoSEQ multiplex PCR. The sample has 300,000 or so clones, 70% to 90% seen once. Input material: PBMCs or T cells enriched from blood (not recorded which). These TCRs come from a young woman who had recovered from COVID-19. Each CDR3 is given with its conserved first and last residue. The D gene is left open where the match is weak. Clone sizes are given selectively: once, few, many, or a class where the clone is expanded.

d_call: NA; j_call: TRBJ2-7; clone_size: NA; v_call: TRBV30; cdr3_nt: TGTGCCTGGAGTGTACAGGGTAGAAACTACGAGCAGTACTTC; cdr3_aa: CAWSVQGRNYEQYF
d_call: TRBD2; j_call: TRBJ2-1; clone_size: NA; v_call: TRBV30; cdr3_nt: TGTGCCTGGAGTGTTCGCGGGGGGACTATTGAGCAGTTCTTC; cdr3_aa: CAWSVRGGTIEQFF
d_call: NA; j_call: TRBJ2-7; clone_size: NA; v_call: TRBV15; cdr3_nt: TGTGCCACCAGCAGAGATATTCGGGGGGCGGGTGGACACGAGCAGTACTTC; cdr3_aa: CATSRDIRGAGGHEQYF
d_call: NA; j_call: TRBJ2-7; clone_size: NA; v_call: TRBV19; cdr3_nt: TGTGCCAGTAGTATAGGGGGAGGCTGGGGCGACGTGCAGTACTTC; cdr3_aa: CASSIGGGWGDVQYF
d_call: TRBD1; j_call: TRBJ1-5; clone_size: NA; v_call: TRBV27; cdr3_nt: TGTGCCAGCAGTCCCCGGGACAGGCTCGATCAGCCCCAGCATTTT; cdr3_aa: CASSPRDRLDQPQHF
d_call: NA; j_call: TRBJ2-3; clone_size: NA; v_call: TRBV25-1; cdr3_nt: TGTGCCAGTCGGGGTTCTAGCACAGATACGCAGTATTTT; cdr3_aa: CASRGSSTDTQYF
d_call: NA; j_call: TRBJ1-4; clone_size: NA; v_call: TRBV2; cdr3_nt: TGTGCCAGCAGTGAGACAGAGGAAAAACTGTTTTTT; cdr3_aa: CASSETEEKLFF
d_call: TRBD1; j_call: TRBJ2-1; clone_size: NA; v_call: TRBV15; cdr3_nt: TGTGCCACCAGCAACACAGGGGGGAATGAGCAGTTCTTC; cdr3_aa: CATSNTGGNEQFF
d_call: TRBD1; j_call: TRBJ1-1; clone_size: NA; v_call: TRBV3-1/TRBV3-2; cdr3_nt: TGTGCCAGCATCCGACAGGGCGGCACTGAAGCTTTCTTT; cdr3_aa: CASIRQGGTEAFF
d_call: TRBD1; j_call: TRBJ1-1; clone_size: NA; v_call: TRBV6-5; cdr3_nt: TGTGCCAGCAGAGGGACAGGGGGGGGCACTGAAGCTTTCTTT; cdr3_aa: CASRGTGGGTEAFF
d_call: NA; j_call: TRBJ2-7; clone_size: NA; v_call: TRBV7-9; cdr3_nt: TGTGCCAGCAGCGGGGGGTTGTTAAACTACGAGCAGTACTTC; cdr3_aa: CASSGGLLNYEQYF
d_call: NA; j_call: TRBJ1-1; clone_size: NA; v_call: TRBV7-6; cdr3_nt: TGTGCCAGCAGCCGGGGATCTCCACTCGCCACTGAAGCTTTCTTT; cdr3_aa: CASSRGSPLATEAFF
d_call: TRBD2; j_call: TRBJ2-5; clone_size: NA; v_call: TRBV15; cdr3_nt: TGTGCCACCAGCAGGGCGGGACTAGCGGCCCAAGAGACCCAGTACTTC; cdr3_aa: CATSRAGLAAQETQYF
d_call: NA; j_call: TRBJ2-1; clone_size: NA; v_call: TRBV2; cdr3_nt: TGTGCCACCTTGGCGGGGGCCATATACAATGAGCAGTTCTTC; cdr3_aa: CATLAGAIYNEQFF
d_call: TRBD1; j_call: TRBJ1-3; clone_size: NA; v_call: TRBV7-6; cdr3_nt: TGTGCCAGCAGCTCCTCAACGGGACAGATCTCTGGAAACACCATATATTTT; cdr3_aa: CASSSSTGQISGNTIYF
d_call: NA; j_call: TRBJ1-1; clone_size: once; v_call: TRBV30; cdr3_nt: TGTGCCTGGAGCCGCAGACAAAGGACTGAAGCTTTCTTT; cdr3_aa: CAWSRRQRTEAFF